This entry lists 27 T cell receptor beta chains sequenced from one sample in a study of blood T cell repertoires in COVID-19. Sequenced by immunoSEQ multiplex PCR; TCRdb stores in-frame clones only, minus some. The table lists about 240,000 clones, more than 75% of them singletons. The sequencing sample was made of PBMCs or T cells enriched from blood (not recorded which). These receptors all stem from a woman in her thirties or forties with acute COVID-19.

This chain connects TRBV27 to TRBJ2-1; 9 nucleotides line up with TRBD2. V shed 5 bases and J 5 bases; nucleotides not matched to a gene: 7. CDR1 and CDR2 (germline): MNHEY, SMNVEV (reference sequence). This CDR3 comprises 15 residues. The CDR3 region is CASSLTSGSHNEQFF. Here the CDR3 DNA reads TGTGCCAGCAGTCTAACTAGCGGGTCCCACAATGAGCAGTTCTTC.

The CDR3 DNA follows: TGTGCCAGCAGCCTAGTCGGTAGCGGGGATTACAATGAGCAGTTCTTC. It translates to CASSLVGSGDYNEQFF. This chain uses TRBV7-8 with TRBJ2-1, with TRBD2 identical over 8 bases. Germline V CDR1 and CDR2: SGHVS, FQNEAQ. The length of the CDR3 is 16 residues. J gave up 4 bases and V 5 bases, and 10 bases lay outside the gene matches. Full variable domain (remainder filled in from reference TRBV7-8 and TRBJ2-1): GAGVSQSPRYKVAKRGQDVALRCDPISGHVSLFWYQQALGQGPEFLTYFQNEAQLDKSGLPSDRFFAERPEGSVSTLKIQRTQQEDSAVYLCASSLVGSGDYNEQFFGPGTRLTVL.

A single count supports this clone. This chain uses TRBV29-1 with TRBJ1-1; D not resolved. The germline gives CDR1 SQVTM, CDR2 ANQGSEA. Trimming shortened V by 7 bases and J by 0 bases, and 15 bases separated the two germline ends. The CDR3 spans 14 residues. The CDR3 DNA reads as TGCAGCGCAGGATCCGACGGGTTGAACACTGAAGCTTTCTTT. This codes for CSAGSDGLNTEAFF.

The CDR3 loop reads CASSDDWTYEQYF. CDR3 DNA: TGTGCCAGCAGTGATGACTGGACCTACGAGCAGTACTTC. This rearrangement joins TRBV6-1 to TRBJ2-7, with no clear D. V was cut by 3 bases and J by 2 bases, with 8 bases left in between. The CDR3 has 13 residues. In germline, CDR1 is MNHNS, CDR2 SASEGT.

The rearrangement uses TRBV9 and TRBJ2-1; the match to TRBD2 covers 8 bases. Trimming cost V 4 bases and J 5 bases; bases outside gene matches: 8. The V gene's germline CDR1 is SGDLS and CDR2 YYNGEE. This CDR3 is built from 15 residues. The CDR3 loop reads CASSQSGSTNNEQFF. CDR3 sequence (DNA): TGTGCCAGCAGCCAAAGCGGGAGTACCAACAATGAGCAGTTCTTC.

The chain is built from TRBV9 and TRBJ2-3, with a weak D call TRBD2 (6 bases). CDR3 length: 16 amino acids. The V end was cut by 0 bases, the J end by 2 bases, with 13 bases between. Germline lookup yields CDR1 SGDLS and CDR2 YYNGEE. CDR3 sequence (DNA): TGTGCCAGCAGCGTAGATCTTAGCGGAGACACAGATACGCAGTATTTT. As protein: CASSVDLSGDTDTQYF. Full variable domain (missing parts from reference TRBV9 and TRBJ2-3): DSGVTQTPKHLITATGQRVTLRCSPRSGDLSVYWYQQSLDQGLQFLIQYYNGEERAKGNILERFSAQQFPDLHSELNLSSLELGDSALYFCASSVDLSGDTDTQYFGPGTRLTVL.

CDR3 coding DNA: TGCGCCAGCAGCCTCGGACAGATCTTCTACGAGCAGTACTTC. Translating gives CASSLGQIFYEQYF. This chain joins TRBV5-1 and TRBJ2-7; the D gene is possibly TRBD1 (6 bases). With 4 bases removed from V and 3 bases from J, the gap between germline ends came to 14 bases. This CDR3 comprises 14 residues. The V gene's germline CDR1 is SGHRS and CDR2 YFSETQ.

This chain connects TRBV12-5 to TRBJ1-1; no clear D gene. V was clipped by 0 bases and J by 0 bases, with 14 bases between them. The CDR3 is made up of 17 amino acids. CDR1 and CDR2 from the germline V gene are LGHNT and FRNRAP. CDR3 DNA sequence: TGTGCTAGTGGTTTGGTATCCACAGCTCCTATGAACACTGAAGCTTTCTTT. Protein sequence: CASGLVSTAPMNTEAFF. Full variable domain (outside the CDR3, taken from reference TRBV12-5 and TRBJ1-1): DARVTQTPRHKVTEMGQEVTMRCQPILGHNTVFWYRQTMMQGLELLAYFRNRAPLDDSGMPKDRFSAEMPDATLATLKIQPSEPRDSAVYFCASGLVSTAPMNTEAFFGQGTRLTVV.

CDR3 coding DNA: TGCGCCAGCAGGAAGGACTCCACCTCCTACGAGCAGTACTTC. This codes for CASRKDSTSYEQYF. The chain has TRBV5-1 and TRBJ2-7; perhaps TRBD2 as D (5 bases). Between the trimmed V and J ends, which lost 5 bases and 0 bases, there was a span of 12 bases. The CDR3 has 14 amino acids. In germline, CDR1 is SGHRS, CDR2 YFSETQ.

The rearrangement joins TRBV28 to TRBJ2-7; D is perhaps TRBD2 (6 bases). The CDR3 runs to 15 residues. Per germline, CDR1 MDHEN and CDR2 SYDVKM. With 6 bases removed from V and 7 bases from J, the gap between germline ends came to 22 bases. The CDR3 nucleotides read TGTGCCAGCAGACCCTGGACTAAAAGGGTGGCGGAGCAGTACTTC. This translates into CASRPWTKRVAEQYF.

CDR3: CASSRGQPGETQYF. The CDR3 region has the DNA TGTGCCAGCAGCCGGGGACAGCCAGGGGAGACCCAGTACTTC. The chain joins TRBV5-4 to TRBJ2-5, with 7 bases identical to TRBD1. In germline, CDR1 is SGHNT, CDR2 YYREEE (reference sequence). The V and J ends lost 4 bases and 5 bases, in that order; junction bases with no gene match: 8. The length of the CDR3 is 14 residues. Full variable domain (missing parts from reference TRBV5-4 and TRBJ2-5): ETGVTQSPTHLIKTRGQQVTLRCSSQSGHNTVSWYQQALGQGPQFIFQYYREEENGRGNFPPRFSGLQFPNYSSELNVNALELDDSALYLCASSRGQPGETQYFGPGTRLLVL.

The V call is TRBV11-2, the J call TRBJ2-5; D possibly corresponds to TRBD2 (6 bases). Germline V gene sequence: CDR1 SGHAT, CDR2 FQNNGV. The ends were cut back, 1 base at V and 0 bases at J, with 6 bases in the middle. The CDR3 length is 14 residues. The CDR3 loop is CASSLGGNQETQYF. In DNA form, the CDR3 reads TGTGCCAGCAGCTTAGGCGGGAACCAAGAGACCCAGTACTTC.

Remarks on this clone: A read error is possible here, since a much larger clone lies one base away. CDR3 amino acids: CASSLLADSYEQYF. CDR3 DNA: TGTGCCAGCAGCTTACTAGCGGACTCCTACGAGCAGTACTTC. The rearrangement uses TRBV5-5 and TRBJ2-7; 8 positions agree with TRBD2. The V and J ends lost 2 bases and 0 bases, in that order; junction bases with no gene match: 1. The CDR3 is 14 residues long. Germline V gene data show CDR1 as SGHKS and CDR2 as YYEKEE (reference sequence).

The V gene is TRBV19, the J gene TRBJ2-2, with 9 bases fitting TRBD2. This CDR3 is 14 amino acids long. The V gene's germline CDR1 is LNHDA and CDR2 SQIVND (reference sequence). V shed 7 bases and J 5 bases; nucleotides not matched to a gene: 5. CDR3 amino acids: CASKSGRITGELFF. The CDR3 coding sequence is TGTGCCAGTAAAAGCGGGAGGATTACCGGGGAGCTGTTTTTT.

This chain uses TRBV7-6 with TRBJ2-7; maybe TRBD1 (6 bases). Germline V gene lookup returns CDR1 SGHVS and CDR2 FNYEAQ. The CDR3 covers 17 residues. Trimming removed 2 bases from V and 3 bases from J, with 20 bases in between. In DNA, the CDR3 is TGTGCCAGCAGCTTAACAGGGAACGTGTTCGAGGGCTACGAGCAGTACTTC. This gives the protein CASSLTGNVFEGYEQYF.

The V call is TRBV7-6, the J call TRBJ1-3; D unclear. V was trimmed by 3 bases and J by 0 bases, leaving 12 bases between them. Germline values: CDR1 SGHVS, CDR2 FNYEAQ. The CDR3 length is 16 residues. The CDR3 protein is CASSFGSGFSGNTIYF. The CDR3 DNA reads as TGTGCCAGCAGCTTCGGGTCGGGATTCTCTGGAAACACCATATATTTT. Drawing the rest from reference TRBV7-6 and TRBJ1-3, the complete variable domain is GAGVSQSPRYKVTKRGQDVALRCDPISGHVSLYWYRQALGQGPEFLTYFNYEAQQDKSGLPNDRFSAERPEGSISTLTIQRTEQRDSAMYRCASSFGSGFSGNTIYFGEGSWLTVV.

The chain employs TRBV18 and TRBJ1-6, with TRBD1 matching 7 bases. With 6 bases clipped from V and 11 bases from J, the junction kept 13 bases outside the gene matches. Germline CDR1 KGHSH, CDR2 LQKENI. There are 15 residues in the CDR3. The CDR3 nucleotides are TGTGCCAGCTCCGGGGCAGGGGGTCTGCAGGCACCCCTCCACTTT. Its translation is CASSGAGGLQAPLHF. The whole variable domain, remainder taken from reference TRBV18 and TRBJ1-6, is NAGVMQNPRHLVRRRGQEARLRCSPMKGHSHVYWYRQLPEEGLKFMVYLQKENIIDESGMPKERFSAEFPKEGPSILRIQQVVRGDSAAYFCASSGAGGLQAPLHFGNGTRLTVT.

The chain links TRBV5-8 to TRBJ2-3; 7 bases agree with TRBD1. V lost 4 bases to trimming and J lost 4 bases; unmatched junction nucleotides: 6. The length of the CDR3 is 14 residues. Looked up from germline, CDR1 is SGHTS and CDR2 is YDEGEE. The CDR3, as DNA: TGTGCCAGCAGCCTACTCAGGGGGTCAGATACGCAGTATTTT. Its protein product is CASSLLRGSDTQYF.

The V call is TRBV3-1 (or the pseudogene TRBV3-2), the J call TRBJ1-3; no definite D call. The germline CDR1 and CDR2 sequences are LGHDT and YNNKEL (reference sequence). V was cut by 1 base and J by 0 bases, with 4 bases left in between. CDR3 length: 14 residues. This CDR3 is CASSQASSGNTIYF. DNA for the CDR3: TGTGCCAGCAGCCAAGCCTCCTCTGGAAACACCATATATTTT.

The rearrangement joins TRBV11-3 to TRBJ1-1; 7 nucleotides match TRBD1. Germline CDR1 and CDR2: SGHNT and YENEEA. Trimming removed 5 bases from V and 0 bases from J; junction bases left unmatched: 6. The CDR3 loop spans 15 amino acids. The CDR3 protein is CASSPKQGMNTEAFF. The CDR3 DNA sequence: TGTGCCAGCAGCCCGAAACAGGGGATGAACACTGAAGCTTTCTTT.

The chain is built from TRBV5-1 and TRBJ2-5, with D possibly being TRBD1 (6 bases). Between the trimmed V and J ends, which lost 4 bases and 9 bases, there was a span of 16 bases. The CDR3 contains 13 residues. Per germline, CDR1 SGHRS and CDR2 YFSETQ. In DNA, the CDR3 is TGCGCCAGCAGCCAAAACACAGGGATGGCCCAGTACTTC. It translates to CASSQNTGMAQYF.

This clone showed up just once. This chain joins TRBV18 and TRBJ1-1; TRBD1 might be the D (6 bases). V shed 6 bases and J shed 7 bases, with 15 bases lying between them. There are 13 residues in the CDR3. Looked up from germline, CDR1 is KGHSH and CDR2 is LQKENI. CDR3 amino acids: CASSTGWQGEAFF. In nucleotides, the CDR3 is TGTGCCAGCTCCACAGGGTGGCAGGGTGAAGCTTTCTTT.

The chain uses TRBV5-4 and TRBJ2-2; a weak D match, TRBD2 (6 bases). Germline V gene lookup returns CDR1 SGHNT and CDR2 YYREEE (reference sequence). V was cut by 4 bases and J by 10 bases, with 23 bases left in between. The CDR3 loop spans 16 amino acids. CDR3 amino acids: CASSPVTGVGSLELFF. The CDR3 DNA reads TGTGCCAGCAGCCCAGTAACGGGAGTGGGATCGTTGGAGCTGTTTTTT.

This clone was counted a few times. V gene TRBV7-8 combines with J gene TRBJ2-3; 8 bases are a match to TRBD2. Germline lookup yields CDR1 SGHVS and CDR2 FQNEAQ. The CDR3 contains 16 residues. V was clipped by 0 bases and J by 4 bases; unmatched bases: 6. This chain's CDR3 is CASSLASGSRADTQYF. CDR3 sequence (DNA): TGTGCCAGCAGCTTAGCAAGCGGGAGTAGGGCAGATACGCAGTATTTT.

The chain combines TRBV10-3 with TRBJ1-6, with a weak D call TRBD1 (5 bases). V lost 6 bases, J lost 4 bases, and 13 bases lay in between. The CDR3 is 15 residues long. Germline V gene data show CDR1 as ENHRY and CDR2 as SYGVKD. For the CDR3, the DNA is TGTGCCATCAGCGAGAGGACATCTTATAATTCACCCCTCCACTTT. Its translation: CAISERTSYNSPLHF.

Only a few counts were recorded for this clone. V is TRBV12-3 or TRBV12-4 and J is TRBJ1-5; D remains ambiguous. This CDR3 is built from 13 residues. V dropped 3 bases and J dropped 1 base, with 4 bases sitting between them. The CDR3 DNA follows: TGTGCCAGCAGTTTTCGGAGCAATCAGCCCCAGCATTTT. This encodes CASSFRSNQPQHF.

The rearrangement joins TRBV3-1 (or the pseudogene TRBV3-2) to TRBJ1-4, with D unresolved. Germline lookup yields CDR1 LGHDT and CDR2 YNNKEL (reference sequence). Trimming removed 5 bases from V and 4 bases from J, with 11 bases in between. There are 14 residues in the CDR3. The CDR3 region is CASSTSEGNEKLFF. The CDR3 DNA is TGTGCCAGCAGCACATCGGAGGGTAATGAAAAACTGTTTTTT.